Each of the 5 T cell receptor beta chains below was sequenced from the same sample in a study of cytomegalovirus exposure and HLA in healthy donors. The primer mix had 60 Vbeta and 13 Jbeta primers. The assay was immunoSEQ multiplex PCR, and TCRdb's table has in-frame clones only and misses some. The data contain 150,000 to 200,000 clones, roughly 70% of them singletons. Sequencing input: PBMCs. All receptors come from a woman in her forties in good health and CMV-seropositive.

V usage is TRBV6-4 and J usage is TRBJ2-1, with D tentatively TRBD2 (7 bases). Trimming stripped 3 bases from V and 4 bases from J, with 13 bases between. The CDR3 has 15 residues. In germline, CDR1 is MRHNA, CDR2 SNTAGT. The CDR3: CASSEGGGGYNEQFF. The CDR3 DNA is TGTGCCAGCAGTGAAGGGGGGGGTGGGTACAATGAGCAGTTCTTC.

This chain links TRBV7-2 with TRBJ1-4; TRBD1 is a possible D gene (6 bases). Germline CDR1 SGHTA, CDR2 FQGNSA. This CDR3 has 13 amino acids. Trimming took 5 bases from V and 7 from J, leaving 11 bases between them. The CDR3: CASSPRDTEKLFF. The DNA for the CDR3 is TGTGCCAGCAGCCCCAGGGACACTGAAAAACTGTTTTTT. Variable domain in full (rest from reference TRBV7-2 and TRBJ1-4): GAGVSQSPSNKVTEKGKDVELRCDPISGHTALYWYRQSLGQGLEFLIYFQGNSAPDKSGLPSDRFSAERTGGSVSTLTIQRTQQEDSAVYLCASSPRDTEKLFFGSGTQLSVL.

This clone showed up just once. J is TRBJ2-3 and V is TRBV9; TRBD2 agrees at 14 bases. Germline V gene sequence: CDR1 SGDLS, CDR2 YYNGEE. Trimming cost V 3 bases and J 6 bases; bases outside gene matches: 3. CDR3 length: 15 amino acids. The chain's CDR3 is CASSGGLAGDDTQYF. CDR3 sequence (DNA): TGTGCCAGCAGCGGGGGACTAGCGGGAGACGATACGCAGTATTTT.

This sequence joins TRBV15 and TRBJ1-6; D is unclear. The CDR3 is 17 residues long. Germline CDR1 reads LNHNV; CDR2 reads YYDKDF (reference sequence). V was cut by 3 bases and J by 5 bases, with 17 bases left in between. The CDR3 loop reads CATSRRSEGLHNSPLHF. CDR3 nucleotide sequence: TGTGCCACCAGCAGGAGGAGTGAAGGCCTCCATAATTCACCCCTCCACTTT. The variable domain in full, with the rest retrieved from reference TRBV15 and TRBJ1-6, is DAMVIQNPRYQVTQFGKPVTLSCSQTLNHNVMYWYQQKSSQAPKLLFHYYDKDFNNEADTPDNFQSRRPNTSFCFLDIRSPGLGDTAMYLCATSRRSEGLHNSPLHFGNGTRLTVT.

The CDR3 coding sequence is TGCGCCAGCAGCCAAGACGTACAGAACTCTGGAAACACCATATATTTT. Encoded protein: CASSQDVQNSGNTIYF. The V call is TRBV4-3, the J call TRBJ1-3; D call uncertain. The CDR3 has 16 amino acids. Trimming left V 0 bases short and J 0 bases short, with 9 bases between. CDR1 and CDR2 from the germline V gene are LGHNA and YSLEER.